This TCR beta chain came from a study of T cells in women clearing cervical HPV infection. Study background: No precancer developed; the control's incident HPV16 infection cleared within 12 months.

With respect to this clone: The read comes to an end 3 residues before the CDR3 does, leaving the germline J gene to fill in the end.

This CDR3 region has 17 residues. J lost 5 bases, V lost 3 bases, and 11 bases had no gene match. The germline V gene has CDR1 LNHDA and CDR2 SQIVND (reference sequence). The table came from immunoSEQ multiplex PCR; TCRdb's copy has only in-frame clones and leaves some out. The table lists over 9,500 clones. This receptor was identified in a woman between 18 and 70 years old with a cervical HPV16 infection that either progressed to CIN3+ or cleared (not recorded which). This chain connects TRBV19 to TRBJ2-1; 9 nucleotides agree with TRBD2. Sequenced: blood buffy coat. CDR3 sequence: CASSIGRGGYSDNEQFF. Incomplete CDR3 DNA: TGTGCCAGTAGTATCGGGCGGGGGGGCTATTCGGACAATGAG. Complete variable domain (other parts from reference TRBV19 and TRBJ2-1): DGGITQSPKYLFRKEGQNVTLSCEQNLNHDAMYWYRQDPGQGLRLIYYSQIVNDFQKGDIAEGYSVSREKKESFPLTVTSAQKNPTAFYLCASSIGRGGYSDNEQFFGPGTRLTVL.